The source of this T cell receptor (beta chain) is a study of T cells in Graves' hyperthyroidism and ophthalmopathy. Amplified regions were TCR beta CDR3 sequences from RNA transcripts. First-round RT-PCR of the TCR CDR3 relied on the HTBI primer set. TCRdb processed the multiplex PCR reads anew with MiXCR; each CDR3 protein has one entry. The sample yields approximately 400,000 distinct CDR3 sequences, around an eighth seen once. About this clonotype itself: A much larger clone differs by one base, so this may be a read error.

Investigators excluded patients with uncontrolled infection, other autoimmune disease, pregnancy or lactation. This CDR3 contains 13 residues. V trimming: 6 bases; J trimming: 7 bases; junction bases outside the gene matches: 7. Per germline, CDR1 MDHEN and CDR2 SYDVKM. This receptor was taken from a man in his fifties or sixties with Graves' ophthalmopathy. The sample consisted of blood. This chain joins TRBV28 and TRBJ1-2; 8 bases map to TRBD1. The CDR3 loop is CASSSGQGSGYTF. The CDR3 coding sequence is TGTGCCAGCAGCTCAGGACAGGGTAGTGGCTACACCTTC.